This T cell receptor beta chain was retrieved from a study of cytomegalovirus exposure and HLA in healthy donors. PCR involved 60 Vbeta and 13 Jbeta primers. This table comes from immunoSEQ multiplex PCR, and its TCRdb copy is limited to in-frame clones, with some not included. The sample has 200,000 to 250,000 clones; over 65% are singletons. The material sequenced was PBMCs. This TCR was recovered from a young man in good health and CMV-seronegative.

The chain's CDR3 is CASSRGRGPAKNIQYF. In nucleotides, the CDR3 is TGTGCCAGCAGCCGGGGTCGGGGTCCGGCCAAAAACATTCAGTACTTC. V gene TRBV9 combines with J gene TRBJ2-4, with a weak D call TRBD2 (5 bases). Germline assignment: CDR1 SGDLS and CDR2 YYNGEE. The germline V and J ends were trimmed by 4 bases and 1 base, with 15 bases remaining between them. The CDR3 is 16 amino acids.